The 31 T cell receptor beta chains given below trace back to one sample, sequenced in a study of blood T cell repertoires in COVID-19. Repertoires were generated with immunoSEQ multiplex PCR, while TCRdb's copy carries only in-frame clones and drops some. This table has roughly 73,000 clones, about four fifths appearing once. The sample taken for sequencing was peripheral blood. The origin of the receptors is a man aged 65 to 85 with acute or convalescent COVID-19.

The chain couples TRBV15 to TRBJ2-5, with a tentative D call TRBD2 (7 bases). The V end was cut by 5 bases, the J end by 6 bases, with 28 bases between. Germline-derived CDR1 and CDR2 are LNHNV and YYDKDF (reference sequence). The CDR3 length is 18 residues. CDR3 residues: CATSSEGGDAGVKKTQYF. CDR3 DNA: TGTGCCACCAGCTCTGAGGGGGGGGACGCAGGGGTGAAAAAGACCCAGTACTTC.

The chain employs TRBV24-1 and TRBJ1-5; possible D gene TRBD1, 5 bases. Per the germline V gene, CDR1 is KGHDR and CDR2 is SFDVKD. V shed 4 bases and J shed 7 bases, with 10 bases lying between them. This CDR3 comprises 13 residues. CDR3 DNA: TGTGCCACCAGTGACCAGGGATGGCAGCCCCAGCATTTT. Amino acid sequence: CATSDQGWQPQHF.

This clone was seen just once. V and J are TRBV7-2 and TRBJ2-3, with D perhaps TRBD2 (6 bases). The length of the CDR3 is 16 residues. Trimming removed 2 bases at V and 1 base at J, with 13 bases between. CDR1 is SGHTA, CDR2 FQGNSA, per germline. CDR3 bases: TGTGCCAGCAGCTTAACGGGGCGGGGAGGCACAGATACGCAGTATTTT. Translating it yields CASSLTGRGGTDTQYF.

There are a few counts of this clone. This sequence joins TRBV24-1 and TRBJ1-1, with D possibly matching TRBD1 (6 bases). Trimming left V 3 bases short and J 10 bases short, with 17 bases between. The CDR3 has 14 amino acids. CDR1 is KGHDR, CDR2 SFDVKD, per germline. The CDR3 nucleotides are TGTGCCACCAGTGATGGTCAGGGGAGAGGAAGAGCTTTCTTT. Protein: CATSDGQGRGRAFF.

V and J are TRBV10-1 and TRBJ2-5; TRBD2 agrees at 9 bases. V shed 10 bases and J 4 bases; nucleotides not matched to a gene: 7. This CDR3 is 13 amino acids long. Germline V gives CDR1 WNHNN, CDR2 SYGVQD (reference sequence). CDR3 sequence (DNA): TGCGCCACCTCGACTAGCGGAGCAGAGACCCAGTACTTC. Protein sequence: CATSTSGAETQYF.

This clone has only one observation. This CDR3 is CASRRPLGLKDEQYF. CDR3 in DNA: TGTGCCAGCAGGAGGCCTTTAGGACTTAAGGACGAGCAGTACTTC. The chain joins TRBV2 to TRBJ2-7, with D perhaps matching TRBD2 (5 bases). The ends were cut back, 6 bases at V and 5 bases at J, with 20 bases in the middle. The germline V gene has CDR1 SNHLY and CDR2 FYNNEI. This CDR3 is built from 15 residues.

The chain has TRBV10-3 and TRBJ2-3, with TRBD2 matching over 10 bases. CDR1 is ENHRY and CDR2 is SYGVKD in the germline V gene. The CDR3 sequence is 17 residues long. The V segment lost 6 bases and the J segment 0 bases; nucleotides outside the gene matches: 9. The CDR3 bases are TGTGCCATCAGCACCGAACGAGCGGGAGGGAGCACAGATACGCAGTATTTT. Translating gives CAISTERAGGSTDTQYF.

This clone was observed a handful of times. The chain couples TRBV7-9 to TRBJ2-2, with TRBD2 identical over 7 bases. The CDR3 consists of 16 residues. Germline assignment: CDR1 SEHNR and CDR2 FQNEAQ (reference sequence). The ends lost 3 bases at V and 3 bases at J; junction bases unmatched: 7. CDR3 region: CASSLGGAEDTGELFF. In DNA form, the CDR3 reads TGTGCCAGCAGCTTGGGAGGGGCAGAGGACACCGGGGAGCTGTTTTTT.

The V and J genes are TRBV10-3 and TRBJ1-2, with 7 bases matching TRBD1. The CDR3 loop spans 13 amino acids. V lost 8 bases, J lost 3 bases, and 6 bases stayed unmatched. CDR1 and CDR2 (germline): ENHRY, SYGVKD. CDR3 residues: CAIRDRVDYGYTF. The CDR3 bases are TGTGCCATCCGAGACAGGGTCGACTATGGCTACACCTTC.

In nucleotides, the CDR3 is TGCGCCAGCAGGCTCCGATCAGGGGGAGGCGAAAAACTGTTTTTT. This translates into CASRLRSGGGEKLFF. This chain links TRBV5-1 with TRBJ1-4, with 7 positions matching TRBD1. The junction had 12 bases not matched to a gene; V was cut back by 5 bases and J by 8 bases. CDR3 length: 15 amino acids. Germline V gene lookup returns CDR1 SGHRS and CDR2 YFSETQ.

The genes are TRBV7-2 and TRBJ2-7, with TRBD2 matching 15 bases. J was trimmed by 7 bases and V by 4 bases; bases with no gene match: 2. The germline V gene has CDR1 SGHTA and CDR2 FQGNSA. The CDR3 contains 14 residues. The CDR3 DNA follows: TGTGCCAGCAGCTGGACTAGCGGGAGGGAAGAGCAGTACTTC. This translates into CASSWTSGREEQYF.

The V call is TRBV28, the J call TRBJ1-6, with TRBD1 as a possible D gene (5 bases). CDR1 MDHEN and CDR2 SYDVKM come from the germline V gene. V was cut by 7 bases and J by 5 bases, with 12 bases left in between. The CDR3 consists of 14 residues. This chain's CDR3 is CASTGGPDNSPLHF. DNA of the CDR3: TGTGCCAGCACGGGGGGACCCGATAATTCACCCCTCCACTTT.

CDR3 protein: CASSAYRAGNTIYF. In nucleotides, the CDR3 is TGTGCCAGCAGCGCTTACAGGGCTGGAAACACCATATATTTT. The chain employs TRBV9 and TRBJ1-3; D possibly corresponds to TRBD1 (6 bases). Between the trimmed V and J ends, which lost 3 bases and 2 bases, there was a span of 9 bases. This CDR3 has 14 residues. CDR1 SGDLS and CDR2 YYNGEE come from the germline V gene.

The chain employs TRBV27 and TRBJ2-1, with TRBD2 matching over 8 bases. V trimming: 0 bases; J trimming: 6 bases; junction bases outside the gene matches: 4. The CDR3 spans 15 residues. CDR1 is MNHEY, CDR2 SMNVEV, per germline (reference sequence). CDR3 DNA: TGTGCCAGCAGTTTATCTCCGGGACTAGTCAATGAGCAGTTCTTC. Amino acid sequence: CASSLSPGLVNEQFF.

J is TRBJ2-2 and V is TRBV18, with 7 nucleotides matching TRBD1. Germline assignment: CDR1 KGHSH and CDR2 LQKENI. The length of the CDR3 is 15 residues. Losses at the gene ends were 3 bases for V and 2 bases for J; bases not matched to a gene: 3. The DNA for the CDR3 is TGTGCCAGCTCACCCAGGGACAGTAACACCGGGGAGCTGTTTTTT. It translates to CASSPRDSNTGELFF.

CDR3 sequence: CASSPGTGGNNSPLHF. As DNA, the CDR3 is TGCGCCAGCAGCCCTGGGACAGGGGGGAATAATTCACCCCTCCACTTT. The chain employs TRBV4-1 and TRBJ1-6, with 11 positions matching TRBD1. The germline CDR1 and CDR2 sequences are MGHRA and YSYEKL. This CDR3 spans 16 amino acids. The trim removed 4 bases at V and 5 bases at J, leaving 4 bases unmatched.

J is TRBJ2-3 and V is TRBV7-3; TRBD2 matches 9 bases. Per germline, CDR1 SGHTA and CDR2 FQGTGA. The CDR3 totals 15 residues. The ends lost 4 bases at V and 5 bases at J; junction bases unmatched: 7. The CDR3 region has the DNA TGTGCCAGCAGCTCGCGGGGGACTAGCTTAGATACGCAGTATTTT. Translated, it gives CASSSRGTSLDTQYF.

The CDR3 loop reads CATSRVALAYEQYF. CDR3 sequence (DNA): TGTGCCACCAGCAGAGTAGCTTTAGCCTACGAGCAGTACTTC. The chain couples TRBV15 to TRBJ2-7; D gene unclear. Germline CDR1 reads LNHNV; CDR2 reads YYDKDF (reference sequence). This CDR3 is built from 14 residues. With 1 base removed from V and 2 bases from J, the gap between germline ends came to 9 bases.

The chain links TRBV7-2 to TRBJ2-1; D is perhaps TRBD2 (6 bases). Germline-derived CDR1 and CDR2 are SGHTA and FQGNSA. The CDR3 has 16 amino acids. V shed 5 bases and J shed 4 bases, with 18 bases lying between them. Written as DNA, the CDR3 is TGTGCCAGCAGCGGCCAGACTAGAAGCTTGTACAATGAGCAGTTCTTC. Protein sequence: CASSGQTRSLYNEQFF.

The gene calls are TRBV9 and TRBJ2-4, with 7 bases aligning to TRBD1. The J segment lost 6 bases and the V segment lost 0 bases, leaving 6 bases of the junction unmatched. CDR3 length equals 15 residues. The germline V gene encodes CDR1 SGDLS and CDR2 YYNGEE. DNA for the CDR3: TGTGCCAGCAGCGTAGCAGGACAGGATTCAAACATTCAGTACTTC. Its translation: CASSVAGQDSNIQYF.

This clone was counted a few times. J is TRBJ1-6 and V is TRBV6-4, with 9 positions matching TRBD1. Germline values: CDR1 MRHNA, CDR2 SNTAGT. The V gene end was trimmed by 6 bases and the J gene end by 7 bases; junction bases not matched to a gene: 7. This CDR3 spans 15 amino acids. The CDR3 region has the DNA TGTGCCAGCAGCGCTGACAGGGGGACGAATTCACCCCTCCACTTT. It encodes CASSADRGTNSPLHF.

This clone showed up just a few times. This chain joins TRBV6-5 and TRBJ2-7; 7 bases align to TRBD1. The V and J ends lost 0 bases and 2 bases, in that order; junction bases with no gene match: 4. Per germline, CDR1 MNHEY and CDR2 SVGAGI. The CDR3 loop spans 15 amino acids. In DNA form, the CDR3 reads TGTGCCAGCAGTTACTCGGGGACAGCCACCTACGAGCAGTACTTC. Residues: CASSYSGTATYEQYF.

CDR3 in amino acids: CASSPRGDWTGELFF. The CDR3 DNA is TGTGCCAGCTCACCACGCGGGGATTGGACCGGGGAGCTGTTTTTT. This chain uses TRBV18 with TRBJ2-2; possible D gene TRBD2, 6 bases. The CDR3 totals 15 residues. CDR1 and CDR2 from the germline V gene are KGHSH and LQKENI. V was cut by 1 base and J by 5 bases, with 11 bases left in between. The complete variable domain, with remaining parts taken from reference TRBV18 and TRBJ2-2, reads NAGVMQNPRHLVRRRGQEARLRCSPMKGHSHVYWYRQLPEEGLKFMVYLQKENIIDESGMPKERFSAEFPKEGPSILRIQQVVRGDSAAYFCASSPRGDWTGELFFGEGSRLTVL.

The chain employs TRBV10-1 and TRBJ2-7, with a possible D match to TRBD2 (6 bases). V was trimmed by 6 bases and J by 6 bases, leaving 24 bases between them. CDR1 WNHNN and CDR2 SYGVQD come from the germline V gene (reference sequence). The CDR3 runs to 16 residues. The CDR3 nucleotides read TGCGCCAGCAGAGACCTTACGGGAGACTGGTTCTGCGAGCAGTACTTC. Protein sequence: CASRDLTGDWFCEQYF.

CDR3 sequence reads: CAAIDQAYGYTF. The CDR3 nucleotides read TGTGCCGCTATAGATCAGGCCTATGGCTACACCTTC. The chain carries TRBV28 and TRBJ1-2; D is undetermined. The germline CDR1 and CDR2 sequences are MDHEN and SYDVKM. The CDR3 loop spans 12 amino acids. The V end lost 11 bases, the J end lost 4 bases, and 14 bases lay between the germline ends.

This chain links TRBV6-6 with TRBJ2-3, with a tentative D call TRBD1 (6 bases). Trimming removed 8 bases from V and 0 bases from J, with 12 bases in between. The germline gives CDR1 MNHNY, CDR2 SVGAGI (reference sequence). This CDR3 has 14 amino acids. The CDR3 spells CASQDSQSTDTQYF. In nucleotides, the CDR3 is TGTGCCAGCCAGGACAGCCAAAGCACAGATACGCAGTATTTT.

The chain couples TRBV27 to TRBJ2-7, with 7 bases identical to TRBD2. V dropped 3 bases and J dropped 1; count of bases not matched to a gene: 3. CDR1 is MNHEY, CDR2 SMNVEV, per germline (reference sequence). The CDR3 runs 14 residues. CDR3 nucleotide sequence: TGTGCCAGCAGTTTTGAGCGGGGTTCCTACGAGCAGTACTTC. This encodes CASSFERGSYEQYF.

V usage is TRBV5-5 and J usage is TRBJ2-4; D gene unclear. The CDR3 sequence is 12 residues long. Trimming removed 0 bases from V and 8 bases from J, with 6 bases in between. CDR1 SGHKS and CDR2 YYEKEE come from the germline V gene (reference sequence). CDR3 in amino acids: CASSLERYIQYF. CDR3 coding DNA: TGTGCCAGCAGCTTGGAGAGGTACATTCAGTACTTC.

This rearrangement joins TRBV25-1 to TRBJ1-2, with D maybe TRBD1 (5 bases). Trimming pared 2 bases from V and 4 bases from J, leaving 14 bases between. CDR1 MGHDK and CDR2 SYGVNS come from the germline V gene. This CDR3 has 15 residues. In DNA form, the CDR3 reads TGTGCCAGCAGTGAAGGATGGGGCGCCGGCTATGGCTACACCTTC. Protein: CASSEGWGAGYGYTF.

For the CDR3, the DNA is TGTGCCAGCAGCCCGGGGACAGGATTGAACACTGAAGCTTTCTTT. Translation gives CASSPGTGLNTEAFF. The V gene is TRBV7-2, the J gene TRBJ1-1; the match to TRBD1 covers 8 bases. This CDR3 comprises 15 residues. Germline V CDR1 and CDR2: SGHTA, FQGNSA. V shed 5 bases and J 0 bases; nucleotides not matched to a gene: 5.

This clone was found a few times. The chain carries TRBV7-6 and TRBJ2-6, with TRBD1 matching 9 bases. This CDR3 is built from 19 residues. Germline V CDR1 and CDR2: SGHVS, FNYEAQ. With 4 bases clipped from V and 0 bases from J, the junction kept 10 bases outside the gene matches. The CDR3 spells CASSSSWDRASSGANVLTF. In DNA form, the CDR3 reads TGTGCCAGCAGCTCAAGCTGGGACAGGGCCTCCTCTGGGGCCAACGTCCTGACTTTC.